The rows below give T cell receptor beta chains drawn from one sample of a study of blood T cell repertoires in COVID-19. Clones were read by immunoSEQ multiplex PCR, and TCRdb kept only the in-frame ones, dropping some. In the table there are 200,000 to 250,000 clones, approximately 78% of which are singletons. The sequenced material came from peripheral blood. The receptors derive from a woman between 40 and 55 years old with acute or convalescent COVID-19. CDR3s include the opening cysteine and the closing phenylalanine or tryptophan. A D gene is named only where the DNA matches it firmly. Not every row has a clone size; where given, it reads once, few, many or a size class.

TRBV7-2	TRBJ2-3	NA	NA	TGTGCCAGCAGCTCGCTGGGGGCGAGCACAGATACGCAGTATTTT	CASSSLGASTDTQYF
TRBV7-2	TRBJ2-2	TRBD2	NA	TGTGCCAGCAGCCCTAGCGGGAGTGGTACCGGGGAGCTGTTTTTT	CASSPSGSGTGELFF
TRBV11-2	TRBJ1-1	NA	NA	TGTGCCAGCAGGTGGACACTGAACACTGAAGCTTTCTTT	CASRWTLNTEAFF
TRBV30	TRBJ1-5	TRBD1	few	TGTGCCTGGAGTGACGGACAGGGAACAAGCAATCAGCCCCAGCATTTT	CAWSDGQGTSNQPQHF
TRBV5-1	TRBJ2-7	TRBD2	NA	TGCGCCAGCAGCTTGTCGGTAGCGGGGGTCTCCTACGAGCAGTACTTC	CASSLSVAGVSYEQYF
TRBV2	TRBJ2-3	TRBD2	NA	TGTGCCAGCATCCGACTAGCGAGTACTAGCACAGATACGCAGTATTTT	CASIRLASTSTDTQYF
TRBV27	TRBJ2-2	TRBD1	NA	TGTGCCAGCACCCTTATCGGGGGACAGGGCCCGGCCACAATCACCGGGGAGCTGTTTTTT	CASTLIGGQGPATITGELFF
TRBV6-6	TRBJ2-3	NA	NA	TGTGCCAGCAGTCTACGGGGGATCGGGGCCGGCACAGATACGCAGTATTTT	CASSLRGIGAGTDTQYF
TRBV2	TRBJ2-7	NA	NA	TGTGCCAGCAGTCTCCGGGGAATACCTGGAATCTACGAGCAGTACTTC	CASSLRGIPGIYEQYF
TRBV27	TRBJ2-2	TRBD2	NA	TGTGCCAGCAGTTCTGGGACTACAGGCACCGGGGAGCTGTTTTTT	CASSSGTTGTGELFF
TRBV14	TRBJ2-5	TRBD1	NA	TGTGCCAGCAGGCAGGCCCGAGGGACAGGGGACGAGACCCAGTACTTC	CASRQARGTGDETQYF
TRBV4-2	TRBJ2-3	NA	once	TGTGCCAGCAGCCAAGATCGGGGGTCCGTAGGGACAGATACGCAGTATTTT	CASSQDRGSVGTDTQYF
TRBV19	TRBJ1-1	NA	once	TGTGCCAGTAGCTCAGGGCGGTACACTGAAGCTTTCTTT	CASSSGRYTEAFF
TRBV27	TRBJ1-2	NA	NA	TGTGCCGTCGGGGGTAACTATGGCTACACCTTC	CAVGGNYGYTF
TRBV6-2/TRBV6-3	TRBJ2-7	NA	NA	TGTGCCAGCAGCCTACAGATCTTCTACGAGCAGTACTTC	CASSLQIFYEQYF
TRBV10-2	TRBJ2-5	TRBD2	NA	TGCGCCAGCAGTGGGGCGGGAGGGAGGCAAGAGACCCAGTACTTC	CASSGAGGRQETQYF
TRBV19	TRBJ1-2	NA	NA	TGTGCCAGTAGTTCACCAGGAATGGACTATGGCTACACCTTC	CASSSPGMDYGYTF
TRBV13	TRBJ2-7	TRBD2	NA	TGTGCCAGCAGCTTGTTTCAGGTAGCGGGAGAATACGAGCAGTACTTC	CASSLFQVAGEYEQYF
TRBV30	TRBJ1-6	NA	NA	TGTGCCTGGAGTGTCGACACAGGTGTGAATTCACCCCTCCACTTT	CAWSVDTGVNSPLHF
TRBV4-2	TRBJ2-1	NA	once	TGTGCCAGCAGCCAAAACAGGGAGCCCTACAATGAGCAGTTCTTC	CASSQNREPYNEQFF
TRBV30	TRBJ2-6	NA	NA	TGTGCCTGGAGGACTTCTGGGGCCAACGTCCTGACTTTC	CAWRTSGANVLTF
TRBV9	TRBJ2-1	NA	NA	TGTGCCAGCAGCGTAGTTAACAGCGGTGAGCAGTTCTTC	CASSVVNSGEQFF
TRBV19	TRBJ1-4	TRBD1	NA	TGTGCCAGTGGGGCGGGACAGCGCTCTGAAAAACTGTTTTTT	CASGAGQRSEKLFF
TRBV19	TRBJ2-1	TRBD2	NA	TGTGCCAGTAGTATAAGAAAAGCGGGAGTCTCGGTTGGTGAGCAGTTCTTC	CASSIRKAGVSVGEQFF
TRBV5-6	TRBJ1-5	TRBD1	NA	TGTGCCAGCAGCTTACAGGGGACTTATAGCAATCAGCCCCAGCATTTT	CASSLQGTYSNQPQHF
TRBV6-2/TRBV6-3	TRBJ2-7	TRBD1	NA	TGTGCCAGCAGTTACCCCGTGAAAAGACAGGGTCGACCGGCCTACGAGCAGTACTTC	CASSYPVKRQGRPAYEQYF
TRBV11-2	TRBJ1-5	NA	NA	TGTGCCAGCAGCCCGGATCGGGGGTGGAATCAGCCCCAGCATTTT	CASSPDRGWNQPQHF
TRBV2	TRBJ1-1	TRBD1	NA	TGTGCCAGCAGTTCCCAGGGGGCGAGAAGTGCTGAAGCTTTCTTT	CASSSQGARSAEAFF
TRBV6-1	TRBJ1-4	TRBD1	NA	TGTGCCAGCAGTGGCCGGGACAGGGTTAGGGTTTCGCATGAAAAACTGTTTTTT	CASSGRDRVRVSHEKLFF
TRBV5-4	TRBJ1-1	TRBD1	NA	TGTGCCAGCACCCTCCGGGGGCCAGGGGGCACTGAAGCTTTCTTT	CASTLRGPGGTEAFF
TRBV19	TRBJ1-4	NA	NA	TGTGCCAGTAGTGTCCAGTGGGGCCTCAATGAAAAACTGTTTTTT	CASSVQWGLNEKLFF
TRBV5-3	TRBJ1-2	NA	NA	TGTGCCAGAAGCCACCTCGGGACATATAGAGGCTACACCTTC	CARSHLGTYRGYTF
TRBV27	TRBJ1-6	NA	NA	TGTGCCAGCAGTTTCACAGCTTCGGGGTCACCCCTCCACTTT	CASSFTASGSPLHF
TRBV27	TRBJ1-2	TRBD1	few	TGTGCCAGCAGTCCCAGGGGGTTCGGCTACACCTTC	CASSPRGFGYTF
TRBV10-3	TRBJ2-3	NA	NA	TGTGCCATCATGGGGAGTGGCACAGATACGCAGTATTTT	CAIMGSGTDTQYF
TRBV5-1	TRBJ2-3	TRBD2	NA	TGCGCCAGCAGCGCCGGTGGCGGGAGGGGCGCAGTCTTGACAGATACGCAGTATTTT	CASSAGGGRGAVLTDTQYF
TRBV6-5	TRBJ2-3	TRBD1	NA	TGTGCCAGCAGGTCTCCAGGGGGCCCGGATACGCAGTATTTT	CASRSPGGPDTQYF
TRBV19	TRBJ1-2	NA	NA	TGTGCCAGTAGTGGTCTACCGGGAAGACCCATTAACTATGACTACACCTTC	CASSGLPGRPINYDYTF
TRBV7-6	TRBJ2-1	TRBD1	NA	TGTGCCAGCAGCGAAGATACAGGGGGGAGCTACAATGAGCAGTTCTTC	CASSEDTGGSYNEQFF
TRBV24-1	TRBJ2-3	TRBD1	NA	TGTGCCTCACAGGGGAAGGGCACAGATACGCAGTATTTT	CASQGKGTDTQYF
TRBV3-1/TRBV3-2	TRBJ1-2	NA	NA	TGTGCCAGCAGTCCGTCGGGGGAAGTCCATGGCTACACCTTC	CASSPSGEVHGYTF
TRBV3-1/TRBV3-2	TRBJ2-7	TRBD2	NA	TGTGCCAGCAGCCAAAAGGCTAGCGGGAGGACCGAGCAGTACTTC	CASSQKASGRTEQYF
TRBV18	TRBJ1-3	NA	NA	TGTGCCAGCTCAACAGGGACCAACTCTGGAAACACCATATATTTT	CASSTGTNSGNTIYF
TRBV7-8	TRBJ1-3	NA	NA	TGTGCCAGCAGCCGAGGGGCATCAGGAAACACCATATATTTT	CASSRGASGNTIYF
TRBV5-1	TRBJ1-4	NA	once	TGCGCCAGCAGCTTGACAGGGAACATTAATGAAAAACTGTTTTTT	CASSLTGNINEKLFF
TRBV19	TRBJ1-2	TRBD1	NA	TGTGCCAGTAGTATACCTTCCATGGCAGGGGGCTATGGCTACACCTTC	CASSIPSMAGGYGYTF
TRBV9	TRBJ2-7	NA	NA	TGTGCCAGCAGTTCAGGGGCGGCGAACGAGCAGTACTTC	CASSSGAANEQYF
TRBV5-8	TRBJ2-3	TRBD2	NA	TGTGCCAGCAGCTTGTGGTTGTCTAGCGGGGGGGAAGATACGCAGTATTTT	CASSLWLSSGGEDTQYF
TRBV5-1	TRBJ2-2	NA	NA	TGCGCCAGCACCCCCCGGACAGTGAACACCGGGGAGCTGTTTTTT	CASTPRTVNTGELFF
TRBV19	TRBJ1-5	NA	NA	TGTGCCAGTAGTATATCGGGGGGGAATCAGCCCCAGCATTTT	CASSISGGNQPQHF
TRBV19	TRBJ1-5	NA	NA	TGTGCCAGTAGTCTCGAGGTGGCTACTAGCAATCAGCCCCAGCATTTT	CASSLEVATSNQPQHF
TRBV7-9	TRBJ2-1	TRBD2	NA	TGTGCCAGCAGCTTAAGGCTTGGTCCTAGCGGGAGGGGCAATGAGCAGTTCTTC	CASSLRLGPSGRGNEQFF
TRBV18	TRBJ1-2	NA	once	TGTGCCAGCTCACCCTCAGGTGCATCGCACTATGGCTACACCTTC	CASSPSGASHYGYTF
TRBV10-3	TRBJ2-3	TRBD2	few	TGTGCCATCAGTGAGTCTGGACTAGCTCAAGATACGCAGTATTTT	CAISESGLAQDTQYF
TRBV6-2/TRBV6-3	TRBJ2-1	TRBD2	NA	TGTGCCAGCAGTTACAGAGAGCTAGCGGCCACCTACAATGAGCAGTTCTTC	CASSYRELAATYNEQFF